The T cell receptor (beta chain) under discussion was sequenced for a study of blood T cell repertoires in COVID-19 (dated by TCRdb to about 2020). About the investigation overall: The collaborator samples originated in the United States, Italy and Spain and spanned the acute and convalescent phases of COVID-19. The dataset comprised deeply sampled blood TCRbeta repertoires from subjects exposed to, actively infected with, or recovered from COVID-19. The material from the prospective study consisted of cDNA or gDNA derived from T cells, B-cell-depleted T cells, or PBMCs. The samples were drawn from two sources: the first 160 participants of the ongoing ImmuneRACE study, and 1,000 to 1,500 subjects contributed by 6 global collaborators. Where available, HLA class I and class II types were taken from metadata supplied by the sample provider and were not determined by assay-based typing. The repertoires were made available in a free public database intended to serve as a resource for research on the immune response to SARS-CoV-2. Nearly every sample came with metadata listing a de-identified subject ID, COVID-19 status, age in years and sex.

Collaborating institutions collected whole blood in K2EDTA tubes following their own protocols. For TCRbeta analysis, collaborator samples were shipped as frozen whole blood, as isolated PBMCs, or as DNA extracted from either sample type. Turning to this clone: The target of this receptor is not known. Base qualities are missing; no much larger clone stands one base away.

The immunoSEQ Assay, a bias-controlled multiplex PCR, was used to amplify TCRbeta CDR3 regions from genomic DNA. The study's processing was this. Nucleated cell counts per sample were estimated from amplification of reference gene primers within the assay. To quantify the absolute abundance of each unique TCRbeta CDR3 rearrangement, sequence reads were collapsed and filtered. For each sample, productive Simpson clonality was calculated by taking the square root of Simpson's diversity index across productive rearrangements. The source is immuneACCESS, and TCRdb retained only in-frame sequences with V and J called. Part of the clones is not carried over; for the studies checked, unresolved V genes explain less than half of this, and the remainder is unexplained. V and J calls and clone size are as listed in that table; D and trimming were resolved from the DNA. For this sample the table gives 200,000 to 250,000 clones, of which around nine tenths were detected only once. The ten most abundant clones make up 2.5% to 3.5% of the sample.

V is shortened by 0 bases, J by 3 bases, and the region joining them spans 13 bases. The CDR3 covers 15 residues, taking in both the cysteine and the phenylalanine. Only the CDR3 DNA stays, 45 bases, in frame from base 1. Sequences SGHRS (CDR1) and YFSETQ (CDR2) are obtained from the germline V gene. Paper-wide results and their limitations: The quantity of clinical and demographic metadata differed by source and by participant and was supplied without curation.

Sequencing was done on a sample of peripheral blood. This TCR derives from a woman aged 55-70 years with acute or convalescent COVID-19. Recombination connected TRBV5-1 to TRBJ2-7; possibly the D gene is TRBD1, per 5 matching bases. The bases are TGCGCCAGCAGCTTGGTTCCAGGGTTGATCTACGAGCAGTACTTC. This codes for CASSLVPGLIYEQYF. With the portions outside the CDR3 filled from the reference TRBV5-1 and TRBJ2-7 genes, the complete variable region becomes KAGVTQTPRYLIKTRGQQVTLSCSPISGHRSVSWYQQTPGQGLQFLFEYFSETQRNKGNFPGRFSGRQFSNSRSEMNVSTLELGDSALYLCASSLVPGLIYEQYFGPGTRLTVT.